These 2 T cell receptor beta chains were all obtained from the same sample, sequenced in a study of cytomegalovirus exposure and HLA in healthy donors. The PCR used 60 Vbeta and 13 Jbeta primers. The protocol was immunoSEQ multiplex PCR, while the TCRdb copy is restricted to in-frame clones and leaves out a portion. In the table there are approximately 160,000 clones, around 75% of which are singletons. Sequencing input: PBMCs. The origin of the receptors is a man aged 18 to 29 in good health and CMV-seronegative.

The chain employs TRBV10-2 and TRBJ2-5; 8 nucleotides line up with TRBD2. V shed 3 bases and J 0 bases; nucleotides not matched to a gene: 15. This CDR3 has 19 amino acids. Germline CDR1 and CDR2: WSHSY and SAAADI. In DNA form, the CDR3 reads TGCGCCAGCAGTGATCCCTGGGGTGCGGGAGGCCCGTACCAAGAGACCCAGTACTTC. Its protein is CASSDPWGAGGPYQETQYF.

The chain combines TRBV18 with TRBJ2-7; D is unresolved. The V and J ends lost 4 bases and 7 bases respectively, with 11 bases between them. CDR1 KGHSH and CDR2 LQKENI come from the germline V gene. CDR3 length: 12 amino acids. The CDR3 protein is CASSREPVEQYF. The DNA for the CDR3 is TGTGCCAGCTCACGCGAGCCGGTGGAGCAGTACTTC.